This T cell receptor beta chain came from a study of T cell repertoires in cytomegalovirus infection (dated by TCRdb to between 2018 and 2021). For context, the study as a whole: Alongside well-studied HLA-B-restricted epitopes, the peptide stimulations were aimed at recently identified HLA-C-restricted CMV epitopes, whose presentation resists viral immunomodulation. Because public TCR beta signatures pointed to carriage of CMV infection together with the matching HLA type, the HLA type of each donor mattered for the analysis. What the research found in general, with its limitations: The ex vivo response was dominated by HLA-C-restricted CMV-specific TCR beta clonotypes, and the single most frequent clonotype in two of eight donors was supplied by these HLA-C-restricted clonotypes. In both this cohort and an independent roughly 350-donor cohort, the cumulative frequency of public TCR beta family members distinguished carriers of CMV infection plus the relevant HLA type.

Trimming removed 5 bases from V and 1 base from J; the gene matches leave 6 bases unexplained. The germline V gene supplies CDR1 MNHGY and CDR2 SAAAGT. The CDR3 starts with the cysteine, ends with the phenylalanine, and has 18 residues. Only the CDR3 portion is preserved as DNA: 54 bases, with reading frame beginning at the first base. Sequenced on an Illumina HiSeq 1500. In-frame beta chains were kept once TCRdb had trimmed the public reads at Q25 with fastp and called clones with MiXCR. CDR3 protein duplicates are merged, each entry listing the most common genes and DNA. Across this sample there are some 700,000 distinct CDR3 sequences, with 30% to 35% seen only once. The ten largest clones capture around a sixth of the sample. As concerns this clonotype: Its specific antigen is unknown. No much larger clonotype is one base removed from it; base qualities were not supplied.

The treatment or condition label here, explained by the study, means: in vitro stimulation with specific CMV peptide epitopes to enrich CMV-specific T cells. The chain is encoded by TRBV6-8 joined to TRBJ2-3; 16 of the junction bases match TRBD2. This sample comprised cultured PBMCs, obtained from culture after CMV antigen stimulation. This receptor was taken from a human donor in good health (CMV status not recorded). Some clones in this sample may be carry-over from other donors' samples. The CDR3: CASSRGLAGGPGTDTQYF. The DNA reads TGTGCCAGCAGTCGGGGACTAGCGGGGGGGCCGGGCACAGATACGCAGTATTTT.